These 20 T cell receptor beta chains share one sample of origin, sequenced in a study of T cell changes during pregnancy in multiple sclerosis. Clones were read by immunoSEQ multiplex PCR, and TCRdb kept only the in-frame ones, dropping some. The table has roughly 35,000 clones, roughly nine tenths seen once. Sequenced here: CD8+ T cells from peripheral blood mononuclear cells, sampled before pregnancy. The receptor source for this set is a female donor with multiple sclerosis, enrolled in a pregnancy study.

The V and J genes are TRBV27 and TRBJ2-7; D possibly corresponds to TRBD2 (6 bases). The CDR3 runs 16 residues. CDR1 MNHEY and CDR2 SMNVEV come from the germline V gene (reference sequence). The V and J ends lost 5 bases and 6 bases respectively, with 23 bases between them. For the CDR3, the DNA is TGTGCCAGCAGTATCGGGACTCCCCAAGGGGCATTCGAGCAGTACTTC. Its translation is CASSIGTPQGAFEQYF.

V usage is TRBV7-8 and J usage is TRBJ2-5; 7 bases map to TRBD2. CDR1 and CDR2 (germline): SGHVS, FQNEAQ. With V trimmed by 1 base and J by 1 base, 12 bases remained unmatched. The CDR3 totals 18 residues. For the CDR3, the DNA is TGTGCCAGCAGCTTAGGGGAGGGACGGGGCGGGGGCCAAGAGACCCAGTACTTC. It is translated as CASSLGEGRGGGQETQYF.

This rearrangement joins TRBV9 to TRBJ1-1; the D gene is possibly TRBD1 (6 bases). The CDR3 runs to 15 residues. The germline gives CDR1 SGDLS, CDR2 YYNGEE. V was shortened by 0 bases and J by 0 bases, with 9 bases between the two germline ends. Written as DNA, the CDR3 is TGTGCCAGCAGCGTAGAAGGGGGAATGAACACTGAAGCTTTCTTT. Translating it yields CASSVEGGMNTEAFF. Filled out from reference TRBV9 and TRBJ1-1, the complete variable domain reads DSGVTQTPKHLITATGQRVTLRCSPRSGDLSVYWYQQSLDQGLQFLIQYYNGEERAKGNILERFSAQQFPDLHSELNLSSLELGDSALYFCASSVEGGMNTEAFFGQGTRLTVV.

This clone came up once. The J gene is TRBJ1-2, the V gene TRBV27, with D hard to call. There are 14 residues in the CDR3. V was shortened by 3 bases and J by 8 bases, with 16 bases between the two germline ends. CDR1 MNHEY and CDR2 SMNVEV come from the germline V gene (reference sequence). The CDR3: CASSFGPKTRGYTF. The CDR3 nucleotides are TGTGCCAGCAGTTTCGGCCCTAAAACTAGGGGCTACACCTTC.

The CDR3 nucleotides are TGTGCTAGTGGTTTGGATGGGGAGAATCAGCCCCAGCATTTT. Amino acids: CASGLDGENQPQHF. This chain connects TRBV12-5 to TRBJ1-5; D not resolved. Germline V gene lookup returns CDR1 LGHNT and CDR2 FRNRAP. V was shortened by 1 base and J by 4 bases, with 8 bases between the two germline ends. CDR3 length: 14 amino acids.

The chain uses TRBV5-4 and TRBJ2-7, with a tentative D call TRBD1 (6 bases). The CDR3 covers 14 residues. The germline V gene encodes CDR1 SGHNT and CDR2 YYREEE (reference sequence). V lost 0 bases and J 6 bases, leaving 13 bases between the germline ends. CDR3 loop: CASSLESAGAEQYF. Here the CDR3 DNA reads TGTGCCAGCAGCTTGGAGTCGGCAGGGGCCGAGCAGTACTTC.

The chain combines TRBV19 with TRBJ1-1; D might be TRBD1 (5 bases). V was clipped by 3 bases and J by 1 base, with 12 bases between them. The CDR3 is 15 amino acids. Germline CDR1 is LNHDA and CDR2 is SQIVND (reference sequence). CDR3 DNA sequence: TGTGCCAGTAGTATTCGGGGGGACGGGAACACTGAAGCTTTCTTT. It translates to CASSIRGDGNTEAFF.

The rearrangement joins TRBV7-2 to TRBJ2-4; 9 bases line up with TRBD1. Germline CDR1 and CDR2: SGHTA and FQGNSA. This CDR3 has 14 residues. Trimming took 5 bases from V and 6 from J; bases not matched to a gene: 5. The CDR3 DNA sequence: TGTGCCAGCAGCCCTTCGACAGGGGGAAACATTCAGTACTTC. Its protein is CASSPSTGGNIQYF.

V is TRBV19 and J is TRBJ1-2; 9 bases fit TRBD1. The CDR3 runs 15 residues. The V gene end was trimmed by 9 bases and the J gene end by 7 bases; junction bases not matched to a gene: 15. CDR1 and CDR2 from the germline V gene are LNHDA and SQIVND (reference sequence). The CDR3 is CASKYSGQGGLGYTF. Written as DNA, the CDR3 is TGTGCCAGCAAATACTCGGGACAGGGAGGACTTGGCTACACCTTC.

The chain employs TRBV9 and TRBJ2-5, with 7 nucleotides matching TRBD1. CDR1 and CDR2 (germline): SGDLS, YYNGEE. The CDR3 has 15 amino acids. Germline trimming cut 3 bases from V and 4 bases from J; bases unmatched to any gene: 9. This chain's CDR3 is CASSGPTGRGETQYF. The CDR3 DNA reads TGTGCCAGCAGCGGACCGACAGGGAGAGGAGAGACCCAGTACTTC.

The chain uses TRBV10-2 and TRBJ2-7, with 8 bases lining up with TRBD2. In germline, CDR1 is WSHSY, CDR2 SAAADI. The ends lost 7 bases at V and 0 bases at J; junction bases unmatched: 8. The CDR3 runs to 15 residues. As DNA, the CDR3 is TGCGCCAGCATACCGACTAGCGCGAGCTCCTACGAGCAGTACTTC. Its protein product is CASIPTSASSYEQYF.

The chain joins TRBV7-9 to TRBJ1-1; unclear D gene. V shed 2 bases and J shed 4 bases, with 8 bases lying between them. Germline V lookup: CDR1 SEHNR, CDR2 FQNEAQ (reference sequence). The CDR3 spans 13 residues. This CDR3 is CASSLIAGTEAFF. CDR3 bases: TGTGCCAGCAGCTTAATAGCCGGCACTGAAGCTTTCTTT. Together with reference TRBV7-9 and TRBJ1-1, the CDR3 gives the full variable domain: DTGVSQNPRHKITKRGQNVTFRCDPISEHNRLYWYRQTLGQGPEFLTYFQNEAQLEKSRLLSDRFSAERPKGSFSTLEIQRTEQGDSAMYLCASSLIAGTEAFFGQGTRLTVV.

The V gene is TRBV7-6, the J gene TRBJ2-7, with 11 bases identical to TRBD2. The germline gives CDR1 SGHVS, CDR2 FNYEAQ. V lost 5 bases and J lost 3; bases outside the gene matches: 6. The CDR3 length is 15 residues. CDR3 DNA: TGTGCCAGCAGCGAACGCCTAGCGGGAGGCTACGAGCAGTACTTC. This codes for CASSERLAGGYEQYF.

The chain uses TRBV7-3 and TRBJ1-2, with 10 bases aligning to TRBD1. Germline CDR1 and CDR2: SGHTA and FQGTGA. The V segment lost 5 bases and the J segment 7 bases; nucleotides outside the gene matches: 10. The CDR3 has 15 residues. The CDR3 DNA follows: TGTGCCAGCAGCCCTACCCAAGGGACAGGGGCTGGCTACACCTTC. It specifies CASSPTQGTGAGYTF. The full variable domain, rest sourced from reference TRBV7-3 and TRBJ1-2, is GAGVSQTPSNKVTEKGKYVELRCDPISGHTALYWYRQSLGQGPEFLIYFQGTGAADDSGLPNDRFFAVRPEGSVSTLKIQRTERGDSAVYLCASSPTQGTGAGYTFGSGTRLTVV.

V gene TRBV4-1 combines with J gene TRBJ1-1; a possible D gene is TRBD1 (5 bases). The V end was cut by 0 bases, the J end by 4 bases, with 12 bases between. The CDR3 sequence is 15 residues long. Germline CDR1 and CDR2: MGHRA and YSYEKL. The CDR3 spells CASSQDIGVSTEAFF. The CDR3 region has the DNA TGCGCCAGCAGCCAAGATATAGGGGTTAGCACTGAAGCTTTCTTT.

This clone came up a few times. The chain links TRBV7-8 to TRBJ2-1; D is unclear. The length of the CDR3 is 16 residues. Germline assignment: CDR1 SGHVS and CDR2 FQNEAQ. Trimming left V 1 base short and J 3 bases short, with 13 bases between. The CDR3: CASSLGYFPLYNEQFF. The DNA of the CDR3 is TGTGCCAGCAGCTTAGGTTACTTCCCCCTCTACAATGAGCAGTTCTTC. The full variable domain, completed using reference TRBV7-8 and TRBJ2-1, is GAGVSQSPRYKVAKRGQDVALRCDPISGHVSLFWYQQALGQGPEFLTYFQNEAQLDKSGLPSDRFFAERPEGSVSTLKIQRTQQEDSAVYLCASSLGYFPLYNEQFFGPGTRLTVL.

This chain links TRBV6-5 with TRBJ2-7; 9 bases line up with TRBD2. CDR3 length: 12 residues. Germline assignment: CDR1 MNHEY and CDR2 SVGAGI. V trimming: 10 bases; J trimming: 4 bases; junction bases outside the gene matches: 5. The CDR3 loop reads CATMTSGYEQYF. CDR3 DNA: TGTGCCACTATGACTAGCGGATACGAGCAGTACTTC.

This clone was counted ten times or more. The chain links TRBV6-4 to TRBJ2-2; no clear D. Germline CDR1 is MRHNA and CDR2 is SNTAGT. V lost 8 bases to trimming and J lost 3 bases, with 10 bases between them. CDR3 size: 13 residues. CDR3 amino acids: CASALEDTGELFF. The DNA for the CDR3 is TGTGCCAGCGCCCTCGAGGACACCGGGGAGCTGTTTTTT.

In nucleotides, the CDR3 is TGCGCCAGCAGCCAAGAACGAACAGGGCTGGCCTACGAGCAGTACTTC. Protein product: CASSQERTGLAYEQYF. J is TRBJ2-7 and V is TRBV4-3; D may be TRBD1 (6 bases). V was shortened by 0 bases and J by 2 bases, with 14 bases between the two germline ends. Germline CDR1 is LGHNA and CDR2 is YSLEER. This CDR3 region has 16 residues.

The chain carries TRBV5-1 and TRBJ1-1, with 8 bases lining up with TRBD1. The CDR3 is 16 amino acids. With V trimmed by 0 bases and J by 4 bases, 8 bases remained unmatched. Germline loops: CDR1 SGHRS, CDR2 YFSETQ. The DNA of the CDR3 is TGCGCCAGCAGCTTGGACCTGACAGGGGCGGCCACTGAAGCTTTCTTT. It yields the protein CASSLDLTGAATEAFF.